The source of this T cell receptor beta chain is a study of cytomegalovirus exposure and HLA in healthy donors. Study summary: The 666 first-cohort repertoires shared a platform with the approximately 110 validation repertoires, as reported in a later analysis. Study conclusions and caveats: Cytomegalovirus association was listed for 150 or so TCR beta chains. Specificity of a few CMV-associated chains for CMV antigens was verified in vitro.

As concerns this clone: The target antigen is unknown.

The CDR3 loop spans 14 amino acids. V was trimmed by 6 bases and J by 8 bases, leaving 16 bases between them. The germline V gene encodes CDR1 MNHEY and CDR2 SMNVEV (reference sequence). TCRdb's table, derived via immunoSEQ multiplex PCR, lists solely in-frame clones and lacks some. Altogether a few hundred thousand clones are present, roughly 89% being singletons, with the ten largest covering roughly 0.8%. This sequence joins TRBV27 and TRBJ1-4, with D unclear. The sample taken for sequencing was PBMCs. The source of this sequence is a woman younger than 35 in good health and CMV-seronegative. CDR3 sequence: CASSFDGFEEKLFF. The CDR3 nucleotides read TGTGCCAGCAGCTTCGACGGGTTTGAGGAAAAACTGTTTTTT.